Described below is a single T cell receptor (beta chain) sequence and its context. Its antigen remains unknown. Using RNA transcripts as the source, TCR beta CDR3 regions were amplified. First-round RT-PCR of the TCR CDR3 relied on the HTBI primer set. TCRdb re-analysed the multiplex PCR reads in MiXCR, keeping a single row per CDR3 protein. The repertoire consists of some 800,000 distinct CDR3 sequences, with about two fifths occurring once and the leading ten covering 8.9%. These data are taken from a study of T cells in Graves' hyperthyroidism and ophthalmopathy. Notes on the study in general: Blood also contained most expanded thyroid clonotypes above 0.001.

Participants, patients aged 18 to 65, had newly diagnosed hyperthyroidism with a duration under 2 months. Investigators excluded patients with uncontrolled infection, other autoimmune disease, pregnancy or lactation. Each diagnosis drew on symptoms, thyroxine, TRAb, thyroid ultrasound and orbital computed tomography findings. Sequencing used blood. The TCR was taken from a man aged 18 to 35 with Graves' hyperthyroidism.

The CDR3 nucleotides read TGTGCCACCAGCAGAGCAGCAGGGGGGACACCGAGTTCACCCCTCCACTTT. It is translated as CATSRAAGGTPSSPLHF. This chain uses TRBV15 with TRBJ1-6; 7 nucleotides agree with TRBD1. Trimming at V came to 1 base and at J to 9 bases, leaving 12 bases not matched to a gene. Germline V CDR1 and CDR2: LNHNV, YYDKDF (reference sequence). This CDR3 has 17 residues.